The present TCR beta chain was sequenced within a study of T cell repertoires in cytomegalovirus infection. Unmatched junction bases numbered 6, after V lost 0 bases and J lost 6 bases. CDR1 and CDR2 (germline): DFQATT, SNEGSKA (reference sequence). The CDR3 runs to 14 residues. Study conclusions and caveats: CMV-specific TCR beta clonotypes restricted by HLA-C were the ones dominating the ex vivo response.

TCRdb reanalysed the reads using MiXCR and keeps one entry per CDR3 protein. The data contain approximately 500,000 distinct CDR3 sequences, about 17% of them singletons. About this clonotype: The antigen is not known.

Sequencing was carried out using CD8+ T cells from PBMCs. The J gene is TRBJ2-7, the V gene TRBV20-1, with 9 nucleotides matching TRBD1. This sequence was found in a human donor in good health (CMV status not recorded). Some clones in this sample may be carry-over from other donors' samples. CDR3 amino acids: CSARDIQGAREQYF. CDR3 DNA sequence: TGCAGTGCTAGAGATATACAGGGGGCTCGCGAGCAGTACTTC.